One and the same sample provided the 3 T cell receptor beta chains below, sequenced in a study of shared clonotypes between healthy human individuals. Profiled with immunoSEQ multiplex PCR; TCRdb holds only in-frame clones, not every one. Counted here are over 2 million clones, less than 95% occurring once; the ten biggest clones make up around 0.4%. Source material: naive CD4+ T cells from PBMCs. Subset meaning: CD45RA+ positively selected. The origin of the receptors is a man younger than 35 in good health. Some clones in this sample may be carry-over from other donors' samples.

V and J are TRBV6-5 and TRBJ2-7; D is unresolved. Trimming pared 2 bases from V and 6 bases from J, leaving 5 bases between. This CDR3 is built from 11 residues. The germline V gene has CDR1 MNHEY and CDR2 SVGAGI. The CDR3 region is CASSYLFEQYF. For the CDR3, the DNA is TGTGCCAGCAGTTACCTGTTCGAGCAGTACTTC.

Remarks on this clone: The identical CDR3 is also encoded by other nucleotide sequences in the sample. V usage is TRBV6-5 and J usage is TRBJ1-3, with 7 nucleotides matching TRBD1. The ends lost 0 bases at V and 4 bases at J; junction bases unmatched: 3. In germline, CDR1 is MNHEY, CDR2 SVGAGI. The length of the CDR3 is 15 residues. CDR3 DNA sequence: TGTGCCAGCAGTTACTCGCGACAGGGCGGAAACACCATATATTTT. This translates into CASSYSRQGGNTIYF.

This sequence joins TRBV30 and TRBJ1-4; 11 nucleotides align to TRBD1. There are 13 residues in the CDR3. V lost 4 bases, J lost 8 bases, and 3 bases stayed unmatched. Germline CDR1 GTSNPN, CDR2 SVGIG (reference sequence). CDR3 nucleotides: TGTGCCTGGACCCGGGACAGGGGGGAAAAACTGTTTTTT. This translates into CAWTRDRGEKLFF.